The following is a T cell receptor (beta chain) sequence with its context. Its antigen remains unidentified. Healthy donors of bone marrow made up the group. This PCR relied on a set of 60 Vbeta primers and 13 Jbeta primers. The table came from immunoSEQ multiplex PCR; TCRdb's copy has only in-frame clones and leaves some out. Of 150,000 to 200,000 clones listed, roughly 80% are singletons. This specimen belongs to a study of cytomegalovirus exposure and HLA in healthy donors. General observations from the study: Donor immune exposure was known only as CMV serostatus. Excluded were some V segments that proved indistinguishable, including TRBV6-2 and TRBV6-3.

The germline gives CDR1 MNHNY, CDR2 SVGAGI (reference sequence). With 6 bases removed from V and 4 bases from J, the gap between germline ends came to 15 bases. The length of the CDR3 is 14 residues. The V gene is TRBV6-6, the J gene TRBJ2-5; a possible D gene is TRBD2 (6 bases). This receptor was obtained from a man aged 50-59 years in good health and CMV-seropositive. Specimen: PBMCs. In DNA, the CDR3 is TGTGCCAGCAGGCCCGGACTAAGCGTAGAGACCCAGTACTTC. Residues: CASRPGLSVETQYF.